The 23 T cell receptor beta chains listed next were all sequenced from one sample in a study of T cells in localized non-small cell lung cancer. The repertoire was sequenced with immunoSEQ multiplex PCR; TCRdb's copy has only in-frame clones and lacks some. Among over 45,000 clones, about 90% were seen once, and the ten largest hold around 20%. The material sequenced was peripheral blood, taken before any cancer treatment. These receptors came from a man aged 35-75 years with stage I squamous cell lung carcinoma.

The CDR3 nucleotides read TGTGCCAGCAGCTTAGCAGGCTCGAGCTCCTACAATGAGCAGTTCTTC. This codes for CASSLAGSSSYNEQFF. The chain employs TRBV11-2 and TRBJ2-1; no reliable D call. Germline V CDR1 and CDR2: SGHAT, FQNNGV. The CDR3 extends over 16 amino acids. Trimming stripped 1 base from V and 0 bases from J, with 10 bases between.

The rearrangement uses TRBV6-5 and TRBJ2-7, with D possibly being TRBD1 (6 bases). This CDR3 has 14 amino acids. Trimming took off 5 bases at V and 2 bases at J, with 13 bases between the two ends. Germline V gene sequence: CDR1 MNHEY, CDR2 SVGAGI. The CDR3 DNA is TGTGCCAGCAGTAATACGGGACACCCCTACGAGCAGTACTTC. Its protein product is CASSNTGHPYEQYF.

J is TRBJ1-2 and V is TRBV5-1; possible D gene TRBD1, 5 bases. Trimming shortened V by 0 bases and J by 3 bases, and 15 bases separated the two germline ends. The CDR3 is made up of 16 amino acids. CDR1 is SGHRS, CDR2 YFSETQ, per germline. The CDR3 coding sequence is TGCGCCAGCAGCTTGGGCCTTTTGGGGGTGGACTATGGCTACACCTTC. This codes for CASSLGLLGVDYGYTF.

This sequence joins TRBV5-1 and TRBJ2-1; 11 bases align to TRBD2. V gave up 2 bases and J gave up 3 bases; unmatched junction bases: 4. The CDR3 consists of 16 residues. Germline values: CDR1 SGHRS, CDR2 YFSETQ. CDR3 amino acids: CASSLSGTSGYNEQFF. CDR3 nucleotides: TGCGCCAGCAGCTTATCCGGGACTAGCGGCTACAATGAGCAGTTCTTC.

The genes are TRBV29-1 and TRBJ2-3; 9 bases are shared with TRBD1. V was pared by 4 bases and J by 4 bases, with 3 bases of the junction left unmatched. CDR1 and CDR2 (germline): SQVTM, ANQGSEA. The CDR3 length is 13 residues. DNA for the CDR3: TGCAGCGTTGTGGGGACAGGGTCAGATACGCAGTATTTT. Translating gives CSVVGTGSDTQYF.

This chain joins TRBV11-3 and TRBJ2-5; D is unclear. The CDR3 runs 14 residues. Deletions cut 1 base from V and 5 bases from J, with 11 bases between. Germline V gives CDR1 SGHNT, CDR2 YENEEA. CDR3 in amino acids: CASSLGLGSETQYF. The CDR3 DNA reads as TGTGCCAGCAGCTTAGGGTTGGGCTCGGAGACCCAGTACTTC.

The chain uses TRBV19 and TRBJ2-5, with D tentatively TRBD1 or TRBD2 (6 bases each). Trimming left V 4 bases short and J 2 bases short, with 11 bases between. This CDR3 comprises 14 residues. The germline gives CDR1 LNHDA, CDR2 SQIVND (reference sequence). CDR3 DNA: TGTGCCAGTAGTAGGCAGGGGACTCAAGAGACCCAGTACTTC. It translates to CASSRQGTQETQYF.

The rearrangement links TRBV7-8 to TRBJ2-7; D unclear. This CDR3 contains 14 residues. Germline CDR1 is SGHVS and CDR2 is FQNEAQ. The V end lost 4 bases, the J end lost 1 base, and 11 bases lay between the germline ends. The CDR3 nucleotides are TGTGCCAGCAGCTCCAGGACCAGTTCCTACGAGCAGTACTTC. Translated, it gives CASSSRTSSYEQYF.

This chain uses TRBV12-5 with TRBJ2-1, with D perhaps matching TRBD1 (5 bases). The CDR3 totals 11 residues. Per the germline V gene, CDR1 is LGHNT and CDR2 is FRNRAP. Deletions cut 4 bases from V and 8 bases from J, with 6 bases between. CDR3 loop: CASGWGDEQFF. CDR3 nucleotide sequence: TGTGCTAGTGGTTGGGGCGATGAGCAGTTCTTC.

The V call is TRBV28, the J call TRBJ2-3, with 14 bases matching TRBD2. CDR1 and CDR2 from the germline V gene are MDHEN and SYDVKM. The trim removed 6 bases at V and 4 bases at J, leaving 9 bases unmatched. The CDR3 runs 17 residues. The CDR3: CASSSGTSGRGSDTQYF. CDR3 coding DNA: TGTGCCAGCAGCTCCGGGACTAGCGGGAGAGGTTCAGATACGCAGTATTTT.

This chain joins TRBV7-9 and TRBJ2-3; tentative D call: TRBD1 (5 bases). Trimming removed 0 bases at V and 5 bases at J, with 9 bases between. Per the germline V gene, CDR1 is SEHNR and CDR2 is FQNEAQ (reference sequence). The CDR3 is 14 residues long. The CDR3 protein is CASSLAQTVDTQYF. In DNA, the CDR3 is TGTGCCAGCAGCTTAGCGCAGACAGTAGATACGCAGTATTTT.

V gene TRBV18 combines with J gene TRBJ2-1, with D tentatively TRBD2 (6 bases). CDR3 length: 15 amino acids. Germline CDR1 reads KGHSH; CDR2 reads LQKENI. The ends were cut back, 0 bases at V and 4 bases at J, with 10 bases in the middle. The CDR3 region is CASSPPGGRYNEQFF. The CDR3 bases are TGTGCCAGCTCACCACCGGGAGGTAGATACAATGAGCAGTTCTTC.

The gene calls are TRBV5-6 and TRBJ1-1, with TRBD1 matching over 7 bases. Germline CDR1 is SGHDT and CDR2 is YYEEEE. The ends lost 3 bases at V and 7 bases at J; junction bases unmatched: 9. The CDR3 runs 14 residues. CDR3 amino acids: CASSSTGKWDEAFF. The CDR3, as DNA: TGTGCCAGCAGCTCGACAGGGAAATGGGATGAAGCTTTCTTT.

The chain is built from TRBV27 and TRBJ1-1; tentatively, D is TRBD1 (6 bases). V was clipped by 4 bases and J by 2 bases, with 14 bases between them. CDR3 length: 15 residues. From germline, CDR1 is MNHEY and CDR2 SMNVEV (reference sequence). DNA for the CDR3: TGTGCCAGCAGTTCCCGAGGGGGTTTTAACACTGAAGCTTTCTTT. It translates to CASSSRGGFNTEAFF.

This chain connects TRBV10-3 to TRBJ1-4; weak D call: TRBD1 (6 bases). The ends were cut back, 0 bases at V and 8 bases at J, with 16 bases in the middle. The CDR3 totals 16 residues. In germline, CDR1 is ENHRY, CDR2 SYGVKD. The CDR3 nucleotides read TGTGCCATCAGTGAGTCGAGTTTAGGCAGGGGAGAAAAACTGTTTTTT. Protein product: CAISESSLGRGEKLFF.

The chain has TRBV27 and TRBJ2-1; possibly TRBD1 or TRBD2 for D (5 bases each). Looked up from germline, CDR1 is MNHEY and CDR2 is SMNVEV (reference sequence). V gave up 7 bases and J gave up 6 bases, with 10 bases separating them. The CDR3 has 12 residues. The CDR3 sequence is CASKGSINEQFF. The CDR3 DNA sequence: TGTGCCAGCAAGGGGAGTATCAATGAGCAGTTCTTC.

The genes are TRBV28 and TRBJ2-7; TRBD2 matches at 7 bases. The V and J ends lost 4 bases and 5 bases, in that order; junction bases with no gene match: 11. This CDR3 has 15 residues. CDR1 is MDHEN, CDR2 SYDVKM, per germline. The CDR3 reads CASSSPGEGTHEQYF. The CDR3 DNA is TGTGCCAGCAGTTCCCCCGGGGAGGGTACCCACGAGCAGTACTTC.

This chain connects TRBV6-1 to TRBJ1-5, with D perhaps TRBD1 (6 bases). Trimming removed 6 bases from V and 3 bases from J, with 12 bases in between. Looked up from germline, CDR1 is MNHNS and CDR2 is SASEGT. The CDR3 is 14 amino acids. CDR3 in amino acids: CASSPTGVNQPQHF. The CDR3 nucleotides are TGTGCCAGCAGCCCGACAGGAGTCAATCAGCCCCAGCATTTT.

The rearrangement links TRBV28 to TRBJ2-1; the D gene is possibly TRBD1 (5 bases). V shed 5 bases and J shed 7 bases, with 9 bases lying between them. The CDR3 spans 12 residues. Germline CDR1 is MDHEN and CDR2 is SYDVKM. CDR3: CASSPPGNEQFF. The CDR3 coding sequence is TGTGCCAGCAGTCCACCAGGGAATGAGCAGTTCTTC.

The V gene is TRBV7-2, the J gene TRBJ2-2, with 12 bases that match TRBD1. CDR1 is SGHTA and CDR2 is FQGNSA in the germline V gene. V lost 1 base, J lost 8 bases, and 8 bases stayed unmatched. This CDR3 region has 17 residues. The CDR3: CASSLGGGTGGAGELFF. The CDR3 DNA reads TGTGCCAGCAGCTTAGGAGGCGGGACAGGGGGCGCGGGGGAGCTGTTTTTT.

The genes are TRBV11-1 and TRBJ2-7; 7 bases match TRBD1. Trimming at V came to 6 bases and at J to 7 bases, leaving 12 bases not matched to a gene. This CDR3 contains 14 residues. Germline V gene lookup returns CDR1 SGHAT and CDR2 FQDESV (reference sequence). CDR3 DNA: TGTGCCAGCAGTTCCCGGGACAGACCGCGGGAGCAGTACTTC. The encoded protein is CASSSRDRPREQYF.

DNA for the CDR3: TGCGCCAGCAGCCTTCCTCTGACTAGCGGGAGCGGAGATACGCAGTATTTT. Translating it yields CASSLPLTSGSGDTQYF. The chain joins TRBV4-1 to TRBJ2-3; 12 nucleotides match TRBD2. The germline gives CDR1 MGHRA, CDR2 YSYEKL. V was clipped by 4 bases and J by 5 bases; unmatched bases: 10. The CDR3 is made up of 17 amino acids.

The rearrangement uses TRBV2 and TRBJ1-1, with TRBD1 as a possible D gene (5 bases). The CDR3 totals 14 residues. The germline V and J ends were trimmed by 1 base and 4 bases, with 10 bases remaining between them. In germline, CDR1 is SNHLY, CDR2 FYNNEI. The CDR3 loop is CASSEDPGPTEAFF. CDR3 sequence (DNA): TGTGCCAGCAGTGAAGACCCAGGGCCCACTGAAGCTTTCTTT.